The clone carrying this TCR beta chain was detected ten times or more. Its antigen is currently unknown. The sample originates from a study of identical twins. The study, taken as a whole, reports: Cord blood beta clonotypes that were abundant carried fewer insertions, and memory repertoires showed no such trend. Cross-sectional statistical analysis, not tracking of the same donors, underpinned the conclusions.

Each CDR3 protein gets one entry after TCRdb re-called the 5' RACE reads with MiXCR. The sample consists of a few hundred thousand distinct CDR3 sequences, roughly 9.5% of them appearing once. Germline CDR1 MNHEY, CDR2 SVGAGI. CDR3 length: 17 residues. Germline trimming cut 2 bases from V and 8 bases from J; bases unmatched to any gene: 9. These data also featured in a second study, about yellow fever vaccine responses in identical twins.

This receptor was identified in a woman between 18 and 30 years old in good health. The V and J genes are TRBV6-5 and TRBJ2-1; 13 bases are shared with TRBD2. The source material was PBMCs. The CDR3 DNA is TGTGCCAGCAGTTACGTCACAGGGGGACTAGCGGGACATGAGCAGTTCTTC. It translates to CASSYVTGGLAGHEQFF.